This T cell receptor beta chain was sequenced during a study of cytomegalovirus exposure and HLA in healthy donors. Study-wide findings and caveats: Analysis was carried out at a later point, and it linked a missense DCLRE1C variant to TCR beta V- and J-gene trimming. Some highly shared sequence variants likely arose as a pipeline artifact. Most of the CMV-associated TCR beta chains (in a later analysis) appeared to be HLA-restricted.

PCR involved 60 Vbeta and 13 Jbeta primers. The assay was immunoSEQ multiplex PCR, and TCRdb's table has in-frame clones only and misses some. The table includes 100,000 or so clones, more than 65% detected once. This clone has only one observation. The antigen remains unidentified. Germline V gene sequence: CDR1 LGHNA, CDR2 YNFKEQ. The CDR3 totals 15 residues. V gave up 4 bases and J gave up 12 bases; unmatched junction bases: 14. Sample: PBMCs. This clonotype originated in a man younger than 45 in good health and CMV-seronegative. The rearrangement joins TRBV4-2 to TRBJ2-4; 8 nucleotides line up with TRBD2. The CDR3, as DNA: TGTGCCAGCAGCCCGGGGGGGGCGGGGGGAGACAGTCAGTACTTC. This encodes CASSPGGAGGDSQYF.